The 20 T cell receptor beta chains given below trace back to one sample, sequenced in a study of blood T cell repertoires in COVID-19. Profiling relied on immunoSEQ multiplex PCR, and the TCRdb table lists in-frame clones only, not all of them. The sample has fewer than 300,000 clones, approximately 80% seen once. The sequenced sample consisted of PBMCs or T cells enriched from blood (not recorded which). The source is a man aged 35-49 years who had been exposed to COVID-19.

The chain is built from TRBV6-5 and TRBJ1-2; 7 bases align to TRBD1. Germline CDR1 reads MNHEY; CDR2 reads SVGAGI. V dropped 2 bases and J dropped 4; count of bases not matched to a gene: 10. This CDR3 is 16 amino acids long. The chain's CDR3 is CASSYHDREASYGYTF. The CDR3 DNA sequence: TGTGCCAGCAGTTACCACGACAGGGAAGCCTCCTATGGCTACACCTTC.

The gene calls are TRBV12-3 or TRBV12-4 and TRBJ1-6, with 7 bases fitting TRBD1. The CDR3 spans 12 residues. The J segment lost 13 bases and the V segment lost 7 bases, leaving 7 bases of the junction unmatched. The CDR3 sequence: CASNRGRGPLHF. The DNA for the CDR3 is TGTGCCAGCAACAGGGGACGCGGCCCCCTCCACTTT.

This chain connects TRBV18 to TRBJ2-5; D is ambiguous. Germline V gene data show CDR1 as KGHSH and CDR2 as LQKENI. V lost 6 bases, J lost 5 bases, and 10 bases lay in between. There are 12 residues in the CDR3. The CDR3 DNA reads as TGTGCCAGCTCCCAAAGAGCGGAGACCCAGTACTTC. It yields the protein CASSQRAETQYF.

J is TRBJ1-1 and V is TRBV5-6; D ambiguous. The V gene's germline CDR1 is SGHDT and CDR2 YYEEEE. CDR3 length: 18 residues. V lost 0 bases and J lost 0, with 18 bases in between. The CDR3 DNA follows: TGTGCCAGCAGCTTGGCCTACGGGATACCCCTTCTGAACACTGAAGCTTTCTTT. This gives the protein CASSLAYGIPLLNTEAFF.

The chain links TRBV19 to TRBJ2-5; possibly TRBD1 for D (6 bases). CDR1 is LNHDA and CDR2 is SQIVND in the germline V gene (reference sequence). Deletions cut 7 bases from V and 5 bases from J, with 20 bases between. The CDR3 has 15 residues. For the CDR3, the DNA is TGTGCCAGTAAACCAAACTACCAGGGGTTGGAGACCCAGTACTTC. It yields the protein CASKPNYQGLETQYF.

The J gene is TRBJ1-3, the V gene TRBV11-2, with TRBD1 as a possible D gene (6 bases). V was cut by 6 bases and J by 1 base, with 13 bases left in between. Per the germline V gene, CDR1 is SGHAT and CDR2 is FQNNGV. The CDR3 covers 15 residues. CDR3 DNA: TGTGCCAGCAGTCGTCCCGGACAGTCTGGAAACACCATATATTTT. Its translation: CASSRPGQSGNTIYF.

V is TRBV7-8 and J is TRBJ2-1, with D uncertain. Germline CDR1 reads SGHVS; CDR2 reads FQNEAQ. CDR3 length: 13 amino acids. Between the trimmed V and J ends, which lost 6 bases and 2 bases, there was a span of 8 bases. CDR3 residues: CASSQRTYNEQFF. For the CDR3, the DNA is TGTGCCAGCAGTCAGAGGACCTACAATGAGCAGTTCTTC.

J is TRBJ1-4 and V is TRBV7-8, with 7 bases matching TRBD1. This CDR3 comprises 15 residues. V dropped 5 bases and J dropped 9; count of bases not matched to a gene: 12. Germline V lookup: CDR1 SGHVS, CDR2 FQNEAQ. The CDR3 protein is CASSRDATGNKKLFF. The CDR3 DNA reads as TGTGCCAGCAGCCGAGATGCGACAGGGAACAAAAAACTGTTTTTT. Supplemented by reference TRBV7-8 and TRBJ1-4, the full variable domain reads GAGVSQSPRYKVAKRGQDVALRCDPISGHVSLFWYQQALGQGPEFLTYFQNEAQLDKSGLPSDRFFAERPEGSVSTLKIQRTQQEDSAVYLCASSRDATGNKKLFFGSGTQLSVL.

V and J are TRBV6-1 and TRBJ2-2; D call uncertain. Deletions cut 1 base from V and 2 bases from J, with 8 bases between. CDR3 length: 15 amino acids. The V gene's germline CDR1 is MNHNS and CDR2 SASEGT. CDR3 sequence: CASSEGGANTGELFF. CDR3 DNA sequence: TGTGCCAGCAGTGAAGGCGGAGCTAACACCGGGGAGCTGTTTTTT.

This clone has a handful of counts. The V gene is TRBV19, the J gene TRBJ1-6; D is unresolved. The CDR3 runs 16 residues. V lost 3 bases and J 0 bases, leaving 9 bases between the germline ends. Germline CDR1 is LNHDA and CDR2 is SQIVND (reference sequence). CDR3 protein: CASSILRSSYNSPLHF. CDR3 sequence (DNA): TGTGCCAGTAGTATTCTCAGAAGCTCCTATAATTCACCCCTCCACTTT. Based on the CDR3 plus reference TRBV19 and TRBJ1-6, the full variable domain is DGGITQSPKYLFRKEGQNVTLSCEQNLNHDAMYWYRQDPGQGLRLIYYSQIVNDFQKGDIAEGYSVSREKKESFPLTVTSAQKNPTAFYLCASSILRSSYNSPLHFGNGTRLTVT.

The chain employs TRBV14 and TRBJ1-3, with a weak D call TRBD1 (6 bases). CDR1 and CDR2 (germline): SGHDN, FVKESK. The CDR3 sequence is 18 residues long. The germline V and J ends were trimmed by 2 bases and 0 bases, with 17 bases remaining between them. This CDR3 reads CASSQFFSDRSSGNTIYF. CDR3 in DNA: TGTGCCAGCAGCCAATTTTTCTCCGACAGGAGCTCTGGAAACACCATATATTTT.

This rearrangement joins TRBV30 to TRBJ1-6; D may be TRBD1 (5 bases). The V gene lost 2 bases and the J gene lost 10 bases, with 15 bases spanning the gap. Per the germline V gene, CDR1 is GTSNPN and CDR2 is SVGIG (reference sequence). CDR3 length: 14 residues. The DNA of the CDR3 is TGTGCCTGGAGTAGAGACAGCACAGGATCACCCCTCCACTTT. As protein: CAWSRDSTGSPLHF.

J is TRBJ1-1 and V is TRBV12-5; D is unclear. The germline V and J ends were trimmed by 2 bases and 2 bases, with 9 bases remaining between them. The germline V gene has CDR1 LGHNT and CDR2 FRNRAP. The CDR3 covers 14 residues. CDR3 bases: TGTGCTAGTGGTTTGCGGGTCCCTAACACTGAAGCTTTCTTT. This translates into CASGLRVPNTEAFF.

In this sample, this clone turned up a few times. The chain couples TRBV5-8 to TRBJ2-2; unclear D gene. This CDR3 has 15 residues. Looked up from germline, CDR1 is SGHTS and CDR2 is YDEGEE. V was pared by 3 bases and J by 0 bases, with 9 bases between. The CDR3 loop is CASSSRQTNTGELFF. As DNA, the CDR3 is TGTGCCAGCAGCTCCAGGCAGACGAACACCGGGGAGCTGTTTTTT.

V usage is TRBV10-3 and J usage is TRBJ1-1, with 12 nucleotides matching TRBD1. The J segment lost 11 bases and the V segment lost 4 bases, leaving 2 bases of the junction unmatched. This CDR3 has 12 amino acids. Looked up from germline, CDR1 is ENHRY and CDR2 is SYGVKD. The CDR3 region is CAISGDRGQAFF. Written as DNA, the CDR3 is TGTGCCATCAGTGGGGACAGGGGGCAGGCTTTCTTT.

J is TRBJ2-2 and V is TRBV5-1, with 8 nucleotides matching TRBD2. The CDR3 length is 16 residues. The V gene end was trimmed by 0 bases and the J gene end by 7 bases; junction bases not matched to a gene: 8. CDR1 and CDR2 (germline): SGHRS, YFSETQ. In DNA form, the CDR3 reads TGCGCCAGCAGCTTGGACCCGGGACTAGGTGGCGGGGAGCTGTTTTTT. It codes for CASSLDPGLGGGELFF.

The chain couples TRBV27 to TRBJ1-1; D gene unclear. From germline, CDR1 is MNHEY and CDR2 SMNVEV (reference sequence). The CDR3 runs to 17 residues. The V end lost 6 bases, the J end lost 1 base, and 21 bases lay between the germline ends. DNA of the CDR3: TGTGCCAGCAGCCGACGTGCCGTAATCGGGAGGAACACTGAAGCTTTCTTT. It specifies CASSRRAVIGRNTEAFF.

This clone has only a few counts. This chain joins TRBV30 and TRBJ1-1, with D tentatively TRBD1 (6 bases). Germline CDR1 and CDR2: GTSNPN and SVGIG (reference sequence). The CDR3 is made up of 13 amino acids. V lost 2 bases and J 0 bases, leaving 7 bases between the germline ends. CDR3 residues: CAWSTGLNTEAFF. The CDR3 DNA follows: TGTGCCTGGAGTACAGGGTTGAACACTGAAGCTTTCTTT.

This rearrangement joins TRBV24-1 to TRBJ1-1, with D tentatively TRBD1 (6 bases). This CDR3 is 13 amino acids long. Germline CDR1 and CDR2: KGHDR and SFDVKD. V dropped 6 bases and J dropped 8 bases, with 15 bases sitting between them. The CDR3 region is CATSPGHKGEAFF. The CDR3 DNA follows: TGTGCCACCAGTCCGGGACATAAGGGGGAAGCTTTCTTT.

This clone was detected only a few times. The CDR3 spells CASRRDRNSNQPQHF. CDR3 sequence (DNA): TGCGCCAGCAGAAGGGACAGAAATAGCAATCAGCCCCAGCATTTT. This chain uses TRBV5-1 with TRBJ1-5; TRBD1 aligns across 7 bases. Germline CDR1 reads SGHRS; CDR2 reads YFSETQ. The CDR3 extends over 15 amino acids. The junction had 5 bases not matched to a gene; V was cut back by 5 bases and J by 0 bases.